These 22 T cell receptor beta chains originate from one sample sequenced in a study of identifying expanded T cells in peripheral blood. The protocol was immunoSEQ multiplex PCR, while the TCRdb copy is restricted to in-frame clones and leaves out a portion. The top ten clones hold roughly 18% of a sample with 80,000 or so clones, almost 85% of them seen once. The sample was blood. Source of these receptors: a person aged 18-69 years in good health.

The rearrangement links TRBV11-3 to TRBJ2-1; maybe TRBD1 (6 bases). V lost 1 base and J 4 bases, leaving 11 bases between the germline ends. Per the germline V gene, CDR1 is SGHNT and CDR2 is YENEEA. The CDR3 runs to 15 residues. In DNA, the CDR3 is TGTGCCAGCAGCTTAGTGGGGCAGGGGTACAATGAGCAGTTCTTC. It specifies CASSLVGQGYNEQFF.

The rearrangement links TRBV21-1 to TRBJ1-2. TRBV21-1 constitutes a pseudogene. The CDR3 loop spans 14 amino acids. The CDR3 loop reads CASSKVYHADGYTF. CDR3 in DNA: TGTGCCAGCAGCAAAGTGTACCATGCGGATGGCTACACCTTC.

The table lists this clone with a few counts. This chain joins TRBV14 and TRBJ1-2; no clear D gene. V lost 0 bases and J 8 bases, leaving 16 bases between the germline ends. CDR3 size: 15 residues. Germline-derived CDR1 and CDR2 are SGHDN and FVKESK. The CDR3 loop reads CASSQDSQIWRGYTF. Here the CDR3 DNA reads TGTGCCAGCAGCCAAGATTCGCAGATCTGGCGCGGCTACACCTTC.

This CDR3 reads CAWNLPGTNYNEQFF. The CDR3 DNA is TGTGCCTGGAATTTACCCGGGACTAACTACAATGAGCAGTTCTTC. V gene TRBV30 combines with J gene TRBJ2-1, with 7 bases fitting TRBD2. The ends lost 4 bases at V and 3 bases at J; junction bases unmatched: 9. CDR3 length: 15 residues. Germline V gives CDR1 GTSNPN, CDR2 SVGIG (reference sequence).

This clone occurred many times. The chain is built from TRBV18 and TRBJ2-5; D is possibly TRBD1 (6 bases). The CDR3 totals 16 residues. CDR1 KGHSH and CDR2 LQKENI come from the germline V gene. V lost 5 bases and J lost 2, with 18 bases in between. The CDR3 loop reads CASSATTGTSQETQYF. In nucleotides, the CDR3 is TGTGCCAGCTCAGCAACTACCGGGACATCTCAAGAGACCCAGTACTTC.

This chain uses TRBV7-2 with TRBJ2-7, with 7 bases lining up with TRBD1. The V gene's germline CDR1 is SGHTA and CDR2 FQGNSA. The CDR3 loop spans 13 amino acids. After removal of 3 bases from V and 5 bases from J, the junction contained 4 bases not matched to a gene. The CDR3 coding sequence is TGTGCCAGCAGCTTTAACAGGGGTAACGAGCAGTACTTC. Protein sequence: CASSFNRGNEQYF.

The rearrangement links TRBV5-4 to TRBJ2-2, with TRBD1 as a possible D gene (5 bases). The CDR3 totals 13 residues. The V gene lost 3 bases and the J gene lost 6 bases, with 9 bases spanning the gap. Germline V gene sequence: CDR1 SGHNT, CDR2 YYREEE (reference sequence). In DNA form, the CDR3 reads TGTGCCAGCAGCTCAGGGCGGTCCGGGGAGCTGTTTTTT. Protein: CASSSGRSGELFF.

The genes are TRBV19 and TRBJ2-2, with a tentative D call TRBD1 (5 bases). This CDR3 has 13 residues. The germline V gene encodes CDR1 LNHDA and CDR2 SQIVND (reference sequence). The V end was cut by 7 bases, the J end by 6 bases, with 12 bases between. The CDR3 here is CASTSIGAGELFF. CDR3 bases: TGTGCCAGTACCTCAATAGGGGCCGGGGAGCTGTTTTTT.

The chain joins TRBV9 to TRBJ1-2; 8 bases are shared with TRBD1. The CDR3 has 14 amino acids. Unmatched junction bases numbered 7, after V lost 6 bases and J lost 3 bases. Germline CDR1 reads SGDLS; CDR2 reads YYNGEE. The CDR3 sequence is CASTPTGDHYGYTF. The CDR3 nucleotides are TGTGCCAGCACCCCGACAGGGGATCACTATGGCTACACCTTC.

This CDR3 reads CSVEMGPTDNEQFF. Written as DNA, the CDR3 is TGCAGCGTTGAGATGGGGCCAACAGACAATGAGCAGTTCTTC. This chain joins TRBV29-1 and TRBJ2-1; D is perhaps TRBD1 (5 bases). CDR3 length equals 14 residues. The V end lost 3 bases, the J end lost 5 bases, and 14 bases lay between the germline ends. Germline CDR1 is SQVTM and CDR2 is ANQGSEA.

The V call is TRBV14, the J call TRBJ2-7; D possibly uses TRBD1 or TRBD2 (5 bases each). The CDR3 has 18 residues. CDR1 is SGHDN and CDR2 is FVKESK in the germline V gene. The germline V and J ends were trimmed by 2 bases and 2 bases, with 22 bases remaining between them. The CDR3 is CASSQRPNRGVATYEQYF. DNA of the CDR3: TGTGCCAGCAGCCAAAGACCCAATAGGGGTGTAGCGACCTACGAGCAGTACTTC.

The gene calls are TRBV11-2 and TRBJ2-1, with D unclear. V dropped 4 bases and J dropped 6 bases, with 13 bases sitting between them. Germline V gene lookup returns CDR1 SGHAT and CDR2 FQNNGV. The CDR3 runs 14 residues. This CDR3 reads CASSSDGPTNEQFF. Here the CDR3 DNA reads TGTGCCAGCAGCTCGGACGGACCTACCAATGAGCAGTTCTTC.

The V gene is TRBV5-1, the J gene TRBJ1-6; D perhaps matches TRBD1 (5 bases). The CDR3 covers 15 residues. CDR1 SGHRS and CDR2 YFSETQ come from the germline V gene. The V and J ends lost 5 bases and 5 bases respectively, with 14 bases between them. CDR3 amino acids: CASRGGGADNSPLHF. The CDR3 coding sequence is TGCGCCAGCAGGGGCGGAGGGGCTGATAATTCACCCCTCCACTTT.

This CDR3 is CASSLSRGIANEQFF. The CDR3 DNA reads as TGTGCCAGCAGTTTATCCCGCGGGATAGCCAATGAGCAGTTCTTC. The gene calls are TRBV28 and TRBJ2-1; possibly TRBD2 for D (6 bases). Germline-derived CDR1 and CDR2 are MDHEN and SYDVKM. The CDR3 spans 15 residues. V was trimmed by 1 base and J by 6 bases, leaving 13 bases between them.

This clone appeared a single time. The V gene is TRBV7-2, the J gene TRBJ2-3; D is ambiguous. Trimming took 1 base from V and 2 from J, leaving 10 bases between them. Germline lookup yields CDR1 SGHTA and CDR2 FQGNSA. The CDR3 loop spans 15 amino acids. The CDR3 DNA sequence: TGTGCCAGCAGCTTAGGTGGCGGACCCACAGATACGCAGTATTTT. Translation gives CASSLGGGPTDTQYF. Full variable domain (missing parts from reference TRBV7-2 and TRBJ2-3): GAGVSQSPSNKVTEKGKDVELRCDPISGHTALYWYRQSLGQGLEFLIYFQGNSAPDKSGLPSDRFSAERTGGSVSTLTIQRTQQEDSAVYLCASSLGGGPTDTQYFGPGTRLTVL.

The gene calls are TRBV4-1 and TRBJ1-3, with D perhaps matching TRBD1 (6 bases). The CDR3 length is 19 residues. Germline V gives CDR1 MGHRA, CDR2 YSYEKL. Trimming removed 0 bases from V and 2 bases from J, with 20 bases in between. The DNA of the CDR3 is TGCGCCAGCAGCCAAGATAACAGTTTTTCTGGGGGCACTGGAAACACCATATATTTT. It yields the protein CASSQDNSFSGGTGNTIYF.

The chain is built from TRBV7-3 and TRBJ2-2; 8 bases map to TRBD2. CDR3 length equals 15 residues. The germline V gene encodes CDR1 SGHTA and CDR2 FQGTGA. The V gene end was trimmed by 6 bases and the J gene end by 3 bases; junction bases not matched to a gene: 6. CDR3 sequence: CASRRSGSDTGELFF. In DNA form, the CDR3 reads TGTGCCAGCAGGAGGAGCGGGAGCGACACCGGGGAGCTGTTTTTT.

The rearrangement joins TRBV18 to TRBJ1-2; maybe TRBD1 (6 bases). The CDR3 runs to 16 residues. The germline V gene has CDR1 KGHSH and CDR2 LQKENI. V shed 1 base and J shed 0 bases, with 12 bases lying between them. CDR3 nucleotide sequence: TGTGCCAGCTCACCACAGAGAGGGGGTGCTAACTATGGCTACACCTTC. It codes for CASSPQRGGANYGYTF. The variable domain in full, with the rest retrieved from reference TRBV18 and TRBJ1-2, is NAGVMQNPRHLVRRRGQEARLRCSPMKGHSHVYWYRQLPEEGLKFMVYLQKENIIDESGMPKERFSAEFPKEGPSILRIQQVVRGDSAAYFCASSPQRGGANYGYTFGSGTRLTVV.

This chain links TRBV19 with TRBJ2-3; unclear D gene. V gave up 1 base and J gave up 2 bases, with 4 bases separating them. The CDR3 runs 13 residues. Germline values: CDR1 LNHDA, CDR2 SQIVND (reference sequence). The CDR3 sequence is CASSIGHTDTQYF. CDR3 coding DNA: TGTGCCAGTAGTATAGGGCACACAGATACGCAGTATTTT.

The chain joins TRBV28 to TRBJ2-1, with D possibly being TRBD2 (6 bases). This CDR3 spans 15 amino acids. V gave up 5 bases and J gave up 2 bases, with 13 bases separating them. Germline assignment: CDR1 MDHEN and CDR2 SYDVKM. CDR3 residues: CASSPGSGAYNEQFF. The CDR3 nucleotides are TGTGCCAGCAGTCCGGGGTCGGGGGCCTACAATGAGCAGTTCTTC.

In this sample, this clone turned up once. The chain combines TRBV9 with TRBJ2-3; 14 bases map to TRBD2. Germline assignment: CDR1 SGDLS and CDR2 YYNGEE. The V gene end was trimmed by 0 bases and the J gene end by 10 bases; junction bases not matched to a gene: 4. This CDR3 contains 15 residues. CDR3 DNA sequence: TGTGCCAGCAGCGTAGATGAGACTAGCGGGAGGGCGCAGTATTTT. Residues: CASSVDETSGRAQYF.

This chain connects TRBV28 to TRBJ1-1, with a tentative D call TRBD1 (5 bases). The CDR3 has 15 residues. The ends were cut back, 1 base at V and 0 bases at J, with 9 bases in the middle. CDR1 MDHEN and CDR2 SYDVKM come from the germline V gene. CDR3 nucleotides: TGTGCCAGCAGTTTATCGTGGGGCATGAACACTGAAGCTTTCTTT. Residues: CASSLSWGMNTEAFF.